This passage covers 24 T cell receptor beta chains from one sample sequenced in a study of blood T cell repertoires in COVID-19 (dated by TCRdb to the early 2020s). The library was made by the immunoSEQ multiplex PCR assay. TCRdb stores this immuneACCESS table with in-frame sequences only. Part of the clones is absent; in the studies checked, under half of the shortfall reflects unresolved V genes, and no reason is known for the rest. This sample comprises nearly 250,000 clones, about 89% of them detected only once. The ten largest account for around 1.5% of the sample. The source material was peripheral blood. All receptors derive from a woman aged 60-70 years who had recovered from COVID-19.

This chain links TRBV7-2 with TRBJ1-5; D remains unclear. From germline, CDR1 is SGHTA and CDR2 FQGNSA. The CDR3 totals 15 residues. V was clipped by 2 bases and J by 3 bases, with 11 bases between them. The CDR3 region is CASSLNHAVNQPQHF. The CDR3 DNA reads TGTGCCAGCAGCTTAAATCACGCAGTCAATCAGCCCCAGCATTTT.

The chain couples TRBV9 to TRBJ2-1, with 9 bases that match TRBD2. V shed 2 bases, J shed 7 bases, and the junction held 10 bases outside the gene matches. CDR1 is SGDLS and CDR2 is YYNGEE in the germline V gene. This CDR3 spans 16 amino acids. CDR3 nucleotides: TGTGCCAGCAGCGTGACGGGGACTAGCCGTAGTAATGAGCAGTTCTTC. This codes for CASSVTGTSRSNEQFF.

This clone has just a few counts. The rearrangement uses TRBV21-1 and TRBJ2-2; the DNA was not used to check the table's D call, TRBD2. TRBV21-1 is given as a pseudogene. The CDR3 covers 20 residues. The CDR3 spells CASSRAPTGTSAANTGELFF. The CDR3 bases are TGTGCCAGCAGCAGGGCTCCTACCGGGACTAGCGCGGCGAACACCGGGGAGCTGTTTTTT.

The chain carries TRBV5-1 and TRBJ2-2; TRBD2 might be the D (7 bases). V lost 4 bases, J lost 0 bases, and 16 bases lay in between. The CDR3 totals 17 residues. Germline CDR1 SGHRS, CDR2 YFSETQ. Here the CDR3 DNA reads TGCGCCAGCAGCGAAACGGGGGGCGGCGCGAACACCGGGGAGCTGTTTTTT. This sequence encodes CASSETGGGANTGELFF.

The chain links TRBV19 to TRBJ1-3; D gene ambiguous. CDR3 length equals 14 residues. The V gene's germline CDR1 is LNHDA and CDR2 SQIVND (reference sequence). V lost 6 bases, J lost 0 bases, and 9 bases lay in between. DNA of the CDR3: TGTGCCAGTAGCGCACAGAACTCTGGAAACACCATATATTTT. Encoded protein: CASSAQNSGNTIYF.

This clone was observed once. The chain employs TRBV5-1 and TRBJ2-7; 7 bases fit TRBD1. Germline CDR1 is SGHRS and CDR2 is YFSETQ. The CDR3 has 14 residues. The V and J ends lost 4 bases and 2 bases, in that order; junction bases with no gene match: 6. CDR3 in amino acids: CASSTGTAAYEQYF. CDR3 sequence (DNA): TGCGCCAGCAGCACGGGGACAGCGGCCTACGAGCAGTACTTC.

This chain joins TRBV5-1 and TRBJ2-3; perhaps TRBD1 as D (5 bases). CDR3 length equals 16 residues. In germline, CDR1 is SGHRS, CDR2 YFSETQ. Trimming left V 0 bases short and J 0 bases short, with 11 bases between. The CDR3 loop is CASSLDRSSSTDTQYF. The CDR3 bases are TGCGCCAGCAGCTTGGACAGGAGTTCTAGCACAGATACGCAGTATTTT.

The V call is TRBV28, the J call TRBJ2-3; D is perhaps TRBD1 (6 bases). Trimming left V 9 bases short and J 2 bases short, with 18 bases between. Germline-derived CDR1 and CDR2 are MDHEN and SYDVKM. The CDR3 spans 15 residues. CDR3 sequence reads: CASTFQGRTTDTQYF. CDR3 nucleotides: TGTGCCAGTACTTTCCAGGGGCGCACCACAGATACGCAGTATTTT.

This sequence joins TRBV4-1 and TRBJ1-5; D is possibly TRBD1 (5 bases). This CDR3 is 16 amino acids long. Trimming shortened V by 5 bases and J by 7 bases, and 21 bases separated the two germline ends. CDR1 is MGHRA, CDR2 YSYEKL, per germline. The CDR3 reads CASSNPGGSIGQPQHF. CDR3 nucleotide sequence: TGCGCCAGCAGCAATCCGGGGGGATCAATTGGACAGCCCCAGCATTTT.

The chain couples TRBV5-1 to TRBJ2-3, with D maybe TRBD2 (6 bases). The CDR3 spans 15 residues. Between the trimmed V and J ends, which lost 6 bases and 4 bases, there was a span of 18 bases. Germline values: CDR1 SGHRS, CDR2 YFSETQ. The CDR3 bases are TGCGCCAGCAATTGGCTGGGGGTAGCGGCAGATACGCAGTATTTT. Its protein is CASNWLGVAADTQYF.

The chain has TRBV28 and TRBJ2-5, with 7 nucleotides matching TRBD2. Germline loops: CDR1 MDHEN, CDR2 SYDVKM. Unmatched junction bases numbered 9, after V lost 6 bases and J lost 5 bases. The CDR3 sequence is 14 residues long. This chain's CDR3 is CASRGGSGLETQYF. Written as DNA, the CDR3 is TGTGCCAGCAGGGGGGGGTCTGGCCTTGAGACCCAGTACTTC.

Here the CDR3 reads CASSSRRGGSYNSPLHF. CDR3 bases: TGTGCCAGCAGCTCCCGAAGGGGAGGCTCCTATAATTCACCCCTCCACTTT. V gene TRBV9 combines with J gene TRBJ1-6; TRBD1 might be the D (5 bases). Germline V gives CDR1 SGDLS, CDR2 YYNGEE. Trimming took off 4 bases at V and 0 bases at J, with 14 bases between the two ends. CDR3 length: 17 amino acids. Full variable domain (outside the CDR3, taken from reference TRBV9 and TRBJ1-6): DSGVTQTPKHLITATGQRVTLRCSPRSGDLSVYWYQQSLDQGLQFLIQYYNGEERAKGNILERFSAQQFPDLHSELNLSSLELGDSALYFCASSSRRGGSYNSPLHFGNGTRLTVT.

A remark on this clone: The same CDR3 also results from other DNA sequences found in this sample. The V call is TRBV5-1, the J call TRBJ1-2; TRBD1 matches 7 bases. Per germline, CDR1 SGHRS and CDR2 YFSETQ. V lost 0 bases to trimming and J lost 2 bases; unmatched junction nucleotides: 1. There are 14 residues in the CDR3. CDR3 residues: CASSLVRGNYGYTF. CDR3 DNA: TGCGCCAGCAGCTTGGTCAGGGGGAACTATGGCTACACCTTC.

The chain has TRBV6-5 and TRBJ1-2; 9 nucleotides match TRBD1. The V gene end was trimmed by 6 bases and the J gene end by 6 bases; junction bases not matched to a gene: 5. The V gene's germline CDR1 is MNHEY and CDR2 SVGAGI. The CDR3 extends over 13 amino acids. The CDR3 nucleotides are TGTGCCAGCAGCCCGGACAGGGGTGATGGCTACACCTTC. This sequence encodes CASSPDRGDGYTF.

The rearrangement uses TRBV4-3 and TRBJ2-1; D unresolved. The CDR3 loop spans 15 amino acids. The germline gives CDR1 LGHNA, CDR2 YSLEER. V lost 0 bases to trimming and J lost 4 bases, with 10 bases between them. The CDR3 protein is CASSQEGQEYNEQFF. The CDR3 DNA reads as TGCGCCAGCAGCCAAGAGGGCCAAGAGTACAATGAGCAGTTCTTC.

The chain carries TRBV11-2 and TRBJ2-3; D remains ambiguous. The length of the CDR3 is 11 residues. Trimming removed 3 bases from V and 5 bases from J, with 3 bases in between. Germline V gene data show CDR1 as SGHAT and CDR2 as FQNNGV. CDR3 bases: TGTGCCAGCAGCTTTCAAGATACGCAGTATTTT. Protein product: CASSFQDTQYF.

V usage is TRBV11-1 and J usage is TRBJ1-6; possible D gene TRBD1, 6 bases. Germline CDR1 is SGHAT and CDR2 is FQDESV (reference sequence). This CDR3 has 14 amino acids. Trimming left V 4 bases short and J 10 bases short, with 14 bases between. For the CDR3, the DNA is TGTGCCAGCAGCTCCGGACAGAGGTACTCACCCCTCCACTTT. Amino acids: CASSSGQRYSPLHF.

The genes are TRBV19 and TRBJ2-1, with 10 bases that match TRBD1. Germline CDR1 LNHDA, CDR2 SQIVND (reference sequence). V trimming: 5 bases; J trimming: 7 bases; junction bases outside the gene matches: 8. The CDR3 runs to 15 residues. The CDR3 loop reads CASSVRDRGGNEQFF. The DNA for the CDR3 is TGTGCCAGTAGTGTCCGGGACAGGGGCGGTAATGAGCAGTTCTTC.

The chain uses TRBV9 and TRBJ1-1, with TRBD1 matching over 9 bases. The V and J ends lost 4 bases and 0 bases, in that order; junction bases with no gene match: 7. Germline CDR1 reads SGDLS; CDR2 reads YYNGEE. There are 16 residues in the CDR3. This CDR3 is CASSPRTGALNTEAFF. DNA for the CDR3: TGTGCCAGCAGCCCCCGGACAGGGGCGTTGAACACTGAAGCTTTCTTT.

The V and J genes are TRBV9 and TRBJ2-3; 11 bases are a match to TRBD2. The CDR3 is 16 amino acids. The V segment lost 0 bases and the J segment 3 bases; nucleotides outside the gene matches: 3. CDR1 is SGDLS, CDR2 YYNGEE, per germline. The CDR3 region is CASSVVAGGPTDTQYF. CDR3 sequence (DNA): TGTGCCAGCAGCGTAGTAGCGGGGGGGCCGACAGATACGCAGTATTTT.

This clone was observed a few times. The gene calls are TRBV15 and TRBJ2-5; D possibly corresponds to TRBD1 (5 bases). The CDR3 extends over 15 amino acids. Germline CDR1 is LNHNV and CDR2 is YYDKDF (reference sequence). V was trimmed by 2 bases and J by 1 base, leaving 11 bases between them. The CDR3 spells CATSRSAGPQETQYF. The CDR3 DNA is TGTGCCACCAGCAGATCCGCAGGGCCCCAAGAGACCCAGTACTTC.

This clone was counted between two and nine times. The chain links TRBV27 to TRBJ2-2, with TRBD2 matching 7 bases. CDR3 length: 16 amino acids. CDR1 is MNHEY and CDR2 is SMNVEV in the germline V gene (reference sequence). The junction had 4 bases not matched to a gene; V was cut back by 2 bases and J by 1 base. CDR3 coding DNA: TGTGCCAGCAGTTTAAGGCGCGGGGGGAACACCGGGGAGCTGTTTTTT. Translation: CASSLRRGGNTGELFF.

V usage is TRBV7-3 and J usage is TRBJ2-1; 11 bases agree with TRBD2. Trimming removed 1 base from V and 0 bases from J; junction bases left unmatched: 5. There are 18 residues in the CDR3. The V gene's germline CDR1 is SGHTA and CDR2 FQGTGA. CDR3 in amino acids: CASSLIGTSGPSYNEQFF. As DNA, the CDR3 is TGTGCCAGCAGCTTAATCGGGACTAGCGGTCCCTCCTACAATGAGCAGTTCTTC.

This clone is a singleton in its sample. The chain couples TRBV6-5 to TRBJ2-7; 8 bases line up with TRBD2. Germline V gene lookup returns CDR1 MNHEY and CDR2 SVGAGI. CDR3 length: 16 amino acids. V shed 0 bases and J 4 bases; nucleotides not matched to a gene: 8. The CDR3 coding sequence is TGTGCCAGCAGTTACTCGGCGGGGGGCCTCGAGTACGAGCAGTACTTC. The encoded protein is CASSYSAGGLEYEQYF.